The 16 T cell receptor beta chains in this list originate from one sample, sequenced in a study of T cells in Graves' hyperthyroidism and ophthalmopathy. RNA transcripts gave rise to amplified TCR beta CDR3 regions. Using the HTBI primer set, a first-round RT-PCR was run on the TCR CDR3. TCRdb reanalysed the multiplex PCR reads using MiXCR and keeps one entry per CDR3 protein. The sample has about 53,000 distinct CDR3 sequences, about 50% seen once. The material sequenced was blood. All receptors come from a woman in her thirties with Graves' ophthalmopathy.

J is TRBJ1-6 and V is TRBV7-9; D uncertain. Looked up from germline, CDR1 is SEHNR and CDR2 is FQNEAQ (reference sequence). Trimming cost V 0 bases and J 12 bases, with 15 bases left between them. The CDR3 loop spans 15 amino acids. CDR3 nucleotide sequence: TGTGCCAGCAGCTTAGCCGGACGAATTTTGGAACCCCTCCACTTT. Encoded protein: CASSLAGRILEPLHF.

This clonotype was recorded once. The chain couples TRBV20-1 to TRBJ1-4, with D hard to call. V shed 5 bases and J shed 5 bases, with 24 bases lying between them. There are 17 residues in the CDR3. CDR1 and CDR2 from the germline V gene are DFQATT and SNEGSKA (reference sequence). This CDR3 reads CSAPSHSGSSYNEKLFF. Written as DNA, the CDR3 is TGCAGTGCTCCATCTCATAGCGGGAGTTCCTACAATGAAAAACTGTTTTTT.

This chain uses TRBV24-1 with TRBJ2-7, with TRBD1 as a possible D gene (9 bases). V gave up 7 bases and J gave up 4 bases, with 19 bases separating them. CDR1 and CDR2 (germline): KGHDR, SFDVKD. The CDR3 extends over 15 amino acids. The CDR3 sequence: CATRQGAGGNYEQYF. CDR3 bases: TGTGCCACCAGACAGGGGGCGGGAGGTAATTACGAGCAGTACTTC.

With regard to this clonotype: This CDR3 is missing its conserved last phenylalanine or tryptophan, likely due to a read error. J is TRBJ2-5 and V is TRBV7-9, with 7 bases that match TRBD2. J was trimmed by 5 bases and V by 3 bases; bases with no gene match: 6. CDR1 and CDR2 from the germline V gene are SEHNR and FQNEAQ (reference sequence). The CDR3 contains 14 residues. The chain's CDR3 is CASSFRLADETQYV. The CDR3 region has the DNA TGTGCCAGCAGCTTTCGACTAGCAGATGAGACCCAGTACGTC.

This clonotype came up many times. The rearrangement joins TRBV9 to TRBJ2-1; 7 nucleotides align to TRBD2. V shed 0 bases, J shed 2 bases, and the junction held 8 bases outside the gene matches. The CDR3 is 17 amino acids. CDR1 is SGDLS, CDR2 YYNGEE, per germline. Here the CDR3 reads CASSVDSSGVAYNEQFF. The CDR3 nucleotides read TGTGCCAGCAGCGTAGACTCTAGCGGAGTAGCCTACAATGAGCAGTTCTTC.

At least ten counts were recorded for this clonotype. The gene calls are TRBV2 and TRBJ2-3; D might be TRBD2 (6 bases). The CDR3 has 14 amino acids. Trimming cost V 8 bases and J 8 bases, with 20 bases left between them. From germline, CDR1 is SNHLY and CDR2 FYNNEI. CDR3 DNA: TGTGCCAGCCAGACTAGTACGTGGTTAGGTACGCAGTATTTT. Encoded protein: CASQTSTWLGTQYF.

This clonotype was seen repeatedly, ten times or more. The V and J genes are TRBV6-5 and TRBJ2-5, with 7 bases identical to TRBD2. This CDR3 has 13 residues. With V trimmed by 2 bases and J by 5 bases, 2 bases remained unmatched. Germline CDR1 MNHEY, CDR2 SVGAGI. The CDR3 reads CASSYREGETQYF. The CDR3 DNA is TGTGCCAGCAGTTACAGGGAGGGGGAGACCCAGTACTTC.

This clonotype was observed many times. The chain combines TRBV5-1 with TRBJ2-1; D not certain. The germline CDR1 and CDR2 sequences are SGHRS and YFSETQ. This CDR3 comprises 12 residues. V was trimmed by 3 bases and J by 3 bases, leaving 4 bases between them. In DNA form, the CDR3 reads TGCGCCAGCAGCTCTATCTACAATGAGCAGTTCTTC. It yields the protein CASSSIYNEQFF.

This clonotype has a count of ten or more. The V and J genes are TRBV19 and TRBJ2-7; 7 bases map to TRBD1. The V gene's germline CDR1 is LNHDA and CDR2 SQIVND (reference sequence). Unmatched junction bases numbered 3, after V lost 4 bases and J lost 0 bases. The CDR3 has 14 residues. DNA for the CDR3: TGTGCCAGTAGTACGGGACAGCACTCCTACGAGCAGTACTTC. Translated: CASSTGQHSYEQYF.

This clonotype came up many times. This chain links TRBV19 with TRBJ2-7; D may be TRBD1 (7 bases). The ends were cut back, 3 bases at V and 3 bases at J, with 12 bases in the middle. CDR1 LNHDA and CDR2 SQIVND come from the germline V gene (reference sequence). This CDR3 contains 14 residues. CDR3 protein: CASSMGQGGYEQYF. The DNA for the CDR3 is TGTGCCAGTAGTATGGGGCAGGGGGGCTACGAGCAGTACTTC.

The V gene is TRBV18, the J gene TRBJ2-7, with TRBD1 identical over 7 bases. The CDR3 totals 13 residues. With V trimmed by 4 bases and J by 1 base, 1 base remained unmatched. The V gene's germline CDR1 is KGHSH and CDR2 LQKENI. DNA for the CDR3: TGTGCCAGCTCACGGGACAGATCCTACGAGCAGTACTTC. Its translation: CASSRDRSYEQYF.

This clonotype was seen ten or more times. CDR3 bases: TGTGCCACCAGGCGGGGAGGGCCAGATACGCAGTATTTT. It is translated as CATRRGGPDTQYF. This sequence joins TRBV15 and TRBJ2-3; 7 nucleotides line up with TRBD2. The V gene end was trimmed by 6 bases and the J gene end by 4 bases; junction bases not matched to a gene: 4. The CDR3 totals 13 residues. Germline CDR1 LNHNV, CDR2 YYDKDF (reference sequence).

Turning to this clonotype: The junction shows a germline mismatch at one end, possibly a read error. The CDR3 sequence is CASTISRSQGTQAREQFF. CDR3 bases: TGTGCTAGCACTATCAGCAGGAGCCAAGGGACGCAAGCTCGTGAGCAGTTCTTC. This chain links TRBV7-7 with TRBJ2-1, with D possibly being TRBD1 or TRBD2 (5 bases each). The CDR3 has 18 amino acids. Germline V lookup: CDR1 SSHAT, CDR2 FNYEAQ (reference sequence).

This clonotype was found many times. The CDR3 coding sequence is TGTGCCAGCAGTTCCAGGACAGGTGGATTCGGTTTATACGAGCAGTACTTC. Encoded protein: CASSSRTGGFGLYEQYF. The chain combines TRBV6-5 with TRBJ2-7; 7 bases are shared with TRBD1. V was pared by 4 bases and J by 4 bases, with 16 bases of the junction left unmatched. This CDR3 region has 17 residues. In germline, CDR1 is MNHEY, CDR2 SVGAGI.

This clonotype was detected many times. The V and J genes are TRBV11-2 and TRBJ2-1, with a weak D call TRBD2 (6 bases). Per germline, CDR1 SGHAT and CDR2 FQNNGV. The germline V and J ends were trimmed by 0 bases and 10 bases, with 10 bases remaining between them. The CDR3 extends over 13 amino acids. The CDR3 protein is CASSLDWAGEQFF. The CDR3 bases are TGTGCCAGCAGCTTAGATTGGGCGGGAGAGCAGTTCTTC.

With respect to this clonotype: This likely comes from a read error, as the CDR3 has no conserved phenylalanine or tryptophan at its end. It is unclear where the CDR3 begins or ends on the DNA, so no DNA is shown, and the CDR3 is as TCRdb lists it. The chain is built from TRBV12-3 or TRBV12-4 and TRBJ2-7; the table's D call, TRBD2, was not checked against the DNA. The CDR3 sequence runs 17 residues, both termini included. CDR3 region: CASSRSKLSGSGYEQYC.